The 26 T cell receptor beta chains reported below all come from one sample, sequenced in a study of T cells in Graves' hyperthyroidism and ophthalmopathy. RNA transcripts yielded amplified TCR beta CDR3 regions. HTBI primers were employed in a first-round RT-PCR of the TCR CDR3. TCRdb analysed the multiplex PCR reads with MiXCR anew, one entry per CDR3 protein. The table has about 400,000 distinct CDR3 sequences, about 25% seen once. Input material: blood. The receptors were gathered from a man between 45 and 60 years old with Graves' hyperthyroidism.

This clonotype was detected only a few times. V and J are TRBV27 and TRBJ2-7; D is possibly TRBD2 (6 bases). Germline CDR1 MNHEY, CDR2 SMNVEV (reference sequence). The V end lost 5 bases, the J end lost 2 bases, and 13 bases lay between the germline ends. CDR3 length: 14 residues. This CDR3 reads CASSELAAPYEQYF. CDR3 sequence (DNA): TGTGCCAGCAGTGAACTAGCTGCCCCCTACGAGCAGTACTTC.

Concerning this clonotype itself: A much more abundant neighbour one base away suggests this may be a read error. The chain carries TRBV27 and TRBJ2-3, with a possible D match to TRBD2 (6 bases). Trimming stripped 9 bases from V and 5 bases from J, with 18 bases between. The CDR3 runs 14 residues. The germline V gene has CDR1 MNHEY and CDR2 SMNVEV (reference sequence). CDR3 sequence (DNA): TGTGCCAGTCGCCGGGACTCGGGCATAGATACGCAGTATTTT. Its protein is CASRRDSGIDTQYF.

This clonotype was observed a handful of times. The J gene is TRBJ1-2, the V gene TRBV6-8, with D uncertain. V was shortened by 2 bases and J by 0 bases, with 4 bases between the two germline ends. This CDR3 is built from 13 residues. The germline CDR1 and CDR2 sequences are MNHGY and SAAAGT. CDR3 region: CASSYATNYGYTF. The CDR3 DNA sequence: TGTGCCAGCAGTTACGCAACTAACTATGGCTACACCTTC.

The rearrangement uses TRBV4-1 and TRBJ2-4, with TRBD1 matching 11 bases. The CDR3 runs 16 residues. Trimming at V came to 1 base and at J to 5 bases, leaving 4 bases not matched to a gene. Germline-derived CDR1 and CDR2 are MGHRA and YSYEKL. The CDR3 is CASSQGVGQGENIQYF. The CDR3 nucleotides read TGCGCCAGCAGCCAAGGGGTGGGACAGGGGGAAAACATTCAGTACTTC.

The rearrangement uses TRBV10-3 and TRBJ1-2; 9 bases line up with TRBD1. Germline V lookup: CDR1 ENHRY, CDR2 SYGVKD. This CDR3 is 14 amino acids long. Unmatched junction bases numbered 3, after V lost 3 bases and J lost 4 bases. The CDR3 region is CAISEPTGGYGYTF. The CDR3 DNA reads TGTGCCATCAGTGAACCGACAGGGGGCTATGGCTACACCTTC.

The chain links TRBV6-2 or TRBV6-3 to TRBJ1-5; no firm D call. Germline CDR1 reads MNHEY; CDR2 reads SVGEGT. V lost 11 bases to trimming and J lost 0 bases, with 23 bases between them. This CDR3 has 17 amino acids. The CDR3 sequence: CAPQRSGREYSNQPQHF. The CDR3 DNA follows: TGTGCCCCTCAAAGATCGGGCCGAGAGTATAGCAATCAGCCCCAGCATTTT.

This clonotype was counted a few times. J is TRBJ1-1 and V is TRBV12-3 or TRBV12-4; D perhaps matches TRBD1 (6 bases). Trimming took 2 bases from V and 2 from J, leaving 21 bases between them. This CDR3 has 18 residues. For the CDR3, the DNA is TGTGCCAGCAGTTTATGGATGGGCAGGGGCCGGCAAAACACTGAAGCTTTCTTT. It codes for CASSLWMGRGRQNTEAFF.

This clonotype has only a few counts. One end of the junction is discordant with germline, which a read error may explain. This chain connects TRBV7-9 to TRBJ2-5; no definite D call. The CDR3 loop spans 13 amino acids. Germline-derived CDR1 and CDR2 are SEHNR and FQNEAQ (reference sequence). The CDR3 DNA sequence: TGTGCCAGCAGCTTAGCCCTTGCCGAGACCCAGCACTTC. It is translated as CASSLALAETQHF. Filled out from reference TRBV7-9 and TRBJ2-5, the complete variable domain reads DTGVSQNPRHKITKRGQNVTFRCDPISEHNRLYWYRQTLGQGPEFLTYFQNEAQLEKSRLLSDRFSAERPKGSFSTLEIQRTEQGDSAMYLCASSLALAETQHFGPGTRLLVL.

This clonotype occurred many times. In DNA, the CDR3 is TGTGCCAGCAGTGGACTAGCGGGCTCCTACAATGAGCAGTTCTTC. Translating it yields CASSGLAGSYNEQFF. This chain uses TRBV2 with TRBJ2-1, with TRBD2 matching 10 bases. V lost 4 bases, J lost 0 bases, and 0 bases stayed unmatched. Germline V gene data show CDR1 as SNHLY and CDR2 as FYNNEI. The CDR3 sequence is 15 residues long.

In this sample, this clonotype turned up a few times. The V gene is TRBV3-1, the J gene TRBJ2-1, with D possibly TRBD1 on 5 matching bases. The DNA end lines up better with TRBJ2-7; the J call may be wrong. The CDR3 has 15 amino acids. Germline lookup yields CDR1 LGHDT and CDR2 YNNKEL (reference sequence). CDR3 residues: CASSQEFDSTNEQYF. CDR3 bases: TGTGCCAGCAGCCAAGAGTTTGACAGTACTAATGAGCAGTACTTC.

The chain has TRBV5-5 and TRBJ2-5, with TRBD1 as a possible D gene (6 bases). The CDR3 length is 14 residues. Trimming took 6 bases from V and 2 from J, leaving 14 bases between them. CDR1 is SGHKS and CDR2 is YYEKEE in the germline V gene (reference sequence). The CDR3 coding sequence is TGTGCCAGCACCTTCAGGCAGGGGCAAGAGACCCAGTACTTC. Its translation: CASTFRQGQETQYF.

This clonotype has at least ten counts. The chain couples TRBV20-1 to TRBJ2-7; TRBD1 agrees at 8 bases. The ends lost 4 bases at V and 1 base at J; junction bases unmatched: 12. From germline, CDR1 is DFQATT and CDR2 SNEGSKA (reference sequence). The CDR3 covers 16 residues. CDR3 in amino acids: CSAILRARGQSYEQYF. The DNA for the CDR3 is TGCAGTGCTATCCTTCGAGCCAGGGGGCAATCCTACGAGCAGTACTTC.

The V call is TRBV30, the J call TRBJ1-2; D is undetermined. The CDR3 spans 11 residues. Per the germline V gene, CDR1 is GTSNPN and CDR2 is SVGIG (reference sequence). The V and J ends lost 5 bases and 8 bases respectively, with 12 bases between them. The chain's CDR3 is CAWGRTGGYTF. The CDR3 nucleotides are TGTGCCTGGGGCAGGACTGGCGGCTACACCTTC.

V usage is TRBV5-5 and J usage is TRBJ1-5; 9 bases are a match to TRBD1. J gave up 3 bases and V 4 bases, and 5 bases lay outside the gene matches. This CDR3 has 15 amino acids. CDR1 SGHKS and CDR2 YYEKEE come from the germline V gene (reference sequence). The CDR3 nucleotides are TGTGCCAGCAGCCCAGGGACAGGGATCAATCAGCCCCAGCATTTT. Its translation: CASSPGTGINQPQHF.

The V call is TRBV20-1, the J call TRBJ2-5; 12 bases agree with TRBD1. Germline values: CDR1 DFQATT, CDR2 SNEGSKA (reference sequence). J was trimmed by 4 bases and V by 5 bases; bases with no gene match: 14. CDR3 length: 17 residues. This chain's CDR3 is CSAFSPRDRGLGETQYF. CDR3 bases: TGCAGTGCTTTTTCCCCCCGGGACAGGGGGCTGGGAGAGACCCAGTACTTC.

This chain connects TRBV7-3 to TRBJ2-5; a possible D gene is TRBD1 (5 bases). The germline V and J ends were trimmed by 4 bases and 2 bases, with 11 bases remaining between them. This CDR3 region has 14 residues. Germline-derived CDR1 and CDR2 are SGHTA and FQGTGA. The CDR3 coding sequence is TGTGCCAGCAGCTACACGGCAGGGCAAGAGACCCAGTACTTC. As protein: CASSYTAGQETQYF.

This rearrangement joins TRBV27 to TRBJ2-7; D might be TRBD2 (6 bases). The CDR3 has 13 residues. Per germline, CDR1 MNHEY and CDR2 SMNVEV (reference sequence). Trimming took off 6 bases at V and 3 bases at J, with 12 bases between the two ends. The CDR3 DNA follows: TGTGCCAGCAGGCTCGGGACTTTCTACGAGCAGTACTTC. This translates into CASRLGTFYEQYF.

This clonotype was seen a handful of times. This sequence joins TRBV7-3 and TRBJ2-5; 7 bases map to TRBD2. The CDR3 runs 13 residues. The V gene end was trimmed by 8 bases and the J gene end by 0 bases; junction bases not matched to a gene: 3. Germline CDR1 SGHTA, CDR2 FQGTGA. CDR3 protein: CASGEGNQETQYF. DNA for the CDR3: TGTGCCAGCGGGGAGGGGAACCAAGAGACCCAGTACTTC. Complete variable domain (other parts from reference TRBV7-3 and TRBJ2-5): GAGVSQTPSNKVTEKGKYVELRCDPISGHTALYWYRQSLGQGPEFLIYFQGTGAADDSGLPNDRFFAVRPEGSVSTLKIQRTERGDSAVYLCASGEGNQETQYFGPGTRLLVL.

Notes on this clonotype: This may stem from a read error, because a much larger clone lies one nucleotide away. The rearrangement uses TRBV24-1 and TRBJ2-4; D ambiguous. The end of the DNA fits TRBJ2-1 better, so the J call may be wrong. Germline V lookup: CDR1 KGHDR, CDR2 SFDVKD. This CDR3 spans 14 amino acids. Here the CDR3 reads CATSEGRAKNIQFF. The CDR3 DNA sequence: TGTGCCACCAGTGAGGGAAGGGCCAAAAACATTCAGTTCTTC.

This clonotype showed up just once. The chain couples TRBV6-1 to TRBJ2-7; 8 nucleotides line up with TRBD1. This CDR3 region has 15 residues. V was pared by 5 bases and J by 4 bases, with 10 bases of the junction left unmatched. The V gene's germline CDR1 is MNHNS and CDR2 SASEGT. The CDR3 loop reads CASSLSGTGWYEQYF. The CDR3 DNA reads as TGTGCCAGCAGTCTATCCGGGACAGGCTGGTACGAGCAGTACTTC.

This rearrangement joins TRBV19 to TRBJ2-7, with D unclear. Trimming cost V 3 bases and J 2 bases, with 11 bases left between them. Germline values: CDR1 LNHDA, CDR2 SQIVND (reference sequence). This CDR3 is built from 14 residues. The CDR3 loop reads CASSISVGAYEQYF. DNA for the CDR3: TGTGCCAGTAGTATTTCAGTAGGAGCCTACGAGCAGTACTTC.

The sample holds many counts of this clonotype. V gene TRBV5-1 combines with J gene TRBJ2-7, with 11 nucleotides matching TRBD1. CDR1 is SGHRS and CDR2 is YFSETQ in the germline V gene. V shed 2 bases and J 6 bases; nucleotides not matched to a gene: 4. The CDR3 has 14 residues. CDR3 loop: CASSFRTGGSEQYF. The CDR3 bases are TGCGCCAGCAGCTTTAGGACAGGGGGCAGCGAGCAGTACTTC.

The CDR3 bases are TGTGCCAGCAAGATGGGGACAGTCGAGGGCTACGAGCAGTACTTC. Its protein product is CASKMGTVEGYEQYF. This sequence joins TRBV6-1 and TRBJ2-7, with 7 positions matching TRBD1. The ends lost 7 bases at V and 3 bases at J; junction bases unmatched: 12. This CDR3 spans 15 amino acids. CDR1 and CDR2 from the germline V gene are MNHNS and SASEGT.

This clonotype was counted at least ten times. The V gene is TRBV18, the J gene TRBJ2-5, with D perhaps matching TRBD1 (6 bases). The V and J ends lost 0 bases and 3 bases respectively, with 8 bases between them. CDR3 length: 14 amino acids. Germline V gene lookup returns CDR1 KGHSH and CDR2 LQKENI. CDR3 sequence reads: CASSPPNREETQYF. Written as DNA, the CDR3 is TGTGCCAGCTCACCACCGAACAGGGAAGAGACCCAGTACTTC.

This clonotype was counted only a few times. The gene calls are TRBV5-1 and TRBJ1-2; D unresolved. Germline-derived CDR1 and CDR2 are SGHRS and YFSETQ. This CDR3 is built from 14 residues. The ends were cut back, 0 bases at V and 2 bases at J, with 8 bases in the middle. The CDR3 reads CASSLDMPNYGYTF. CDR3 in DNA: TGCGCCAGCAGCTTGGACATGCCGAACTATGGCTACACCTTC.

The table lists this clonotype with many counts. The gene calls are TRBV11-2 and TRBJ2-5, with 8 positions matching TRBD2. Germline CDR1 is SGHAT and CDR2 is FQNNGV. CDR3 length: 14 residues. V shed 8 bases, J shed 5 bases, and the junction held 10 bases outside the gene matches. Here the CDR3 DNA reads TGTGCCAGCTGGTCCGGCGGGGGGCATGAGACCCAGTACTTC. It codes for CASWSGGGHETQYF.